This T cell receptor (beta chain) was recorded in a study of OX40 agonist ivuxolimab in advanced cancers. About the study: Patients received ivuxolimab, an intravenous treatment, every 2 weeks at 0.01 to 10 mg/kg. Partial responses were observed in three patients, of whom one had hepatocellular carcinoma and two had cutaneous melanoma. Study-wide points: On average, a greater number of expanded clones characterised CD8+ T cells relative to CD4+.

TCRdb's table, derived via immunoSEQ multiplex PCR, lists solely in-frame clones and lacks some. The sample lists about 38,000 clones; around 89% were seen once. The cohort excluded patients with autoimmune disease history or systemic immunosuppression. In the case of this clone: Antigen unknown.

Germline CDR1 is SGHVS and CDR2 is FQNEAQ. V lost 8 bases to trimming and J lost 7 bases, with 6 bases between them. The CDR3 has 11 residues. This chain connects TRBV7-8 to TRBJ1-6; no firm D call. The source material was CD4+ or CD8+ T cells sorted from blood, sampled in a trial of the OX40 agonist ivuxolimab. The sequence came from an adult with an advanced solid tumor such as melanoma, head and neck, liver or kidney cancer. The CDR3 region is CASGNNSPLHF. For the CDR3, the DNA is TGTGCCAGCGGAAACAATTCACCCCTCCACTTT.